What follows are 5 T cell receptor beta chains derived from one specimen sequenced in a study of blood T cell repertoires in COVID-19. TCRdb's copy holds only in-frame clones and misses some; the assay was immunoSEQ multiplex PCR. The data show roughly 180,000 clones, over 80% seen once. The specimen sequenced was PBMCs or T cells enriched from blood (not recorded which). These receptors were collected from a woman between 50 and 59 years old who had recovered from COVID-19.

The chain joins TRBV6-4 to TRBJ2-4; tentative D call: TRBD2 (6 bases). The V gene lost 5 bases and the J gene lost 6 bases, with 11 bases spanning the gap. This CDR3 region has 13 residues. Germline CDR1 is MRHNA and CDR2 is SNTAGT. CDR3 loop: CASSSQGGNIQYF. For the CDR3, the DNA is TGTGCCAGCAGTAGCCAGGGAGGAAACATTCAGTACTTC.

DNA for the CDR3: TGTGCCAGCAGTTTGTCAGGGAATCGTGAAAAACTGTTTTTT. Amino acids: CASSLSGNREKLFF. The chain couples TRBV27 to TRBJ1-4; D might be TRBD1 (5 bases). The CDR3 runs 14 residues. Germline V gene sequence: CDR1 MNHEY, CDR2 SMNVEV (reference sequence). Trimming took 3 bases from V and 7 from J, leaving 12 bases between them.

The V and J genes are TRBV25-1 and TRBJ2-2; 8 bases line up with TRBD2. After removal of 4 bases from V and 3 bases from J, the junction contained 4 bases not matched to a gene. The CDR3 spans 15 residues. The germline V gene encodes CDR1 MGHDK and CDR2 SYGVNS. The CDR3: CASSGREAYTGELFF. DNA of the CDR3: TGTGCCAGCAGTGGGCGGGAGGCCTACACCGGGGAGCTGTTTTTT.

The CDR3 nucleotides are TGTGCCAGCTCACCACCGTCGCAGTCTTATGGCTACACCTTC. This encodes CASSPPSQSYGYTF. J is TRBJ1-2 and V is TRBV18; D is undetermined. The CDR3 is 14 residues long. Trimming pared 0 bases from V and 5 bases from J, leaving 10 bases between. CDR1 is KGHSH, CDR2 LQKENI, per germline.

The J gene is TRBJ1-1, the V gene TRBV6-5, with 7 bases identical to TRBD1. The J segment lost 6 bases and the V segment lost 6 bases, leaving 10 bases of the junction unmatched. CDR1 and CDR2 from the germline V gene are MNHEY and SVGAGI. The CDR3 has 14 amino acids. CDR3 DNA sequence: TGTGCCAGCAGGCCGACAGGGAAGGTCGCTGAAGCTTTCTTT. Encoded protein: CASRPTGKVAEAFF.